This TCR beta chain was recorded in a study of T cells in Graves' hyperthyroidism and ophthalmopathy. Study background: Initial diagnosis, before any treatment, was when peripheral blood was collected. Whole-study results and caveats: Blood also showed most of the thyroid clonotypes that were expanded above 0.001.

Many counts were recorded for this clonotype. Its specificity is not known. Lactation, pregnancy, other autoimmune disease or uncontrolled infection excluded patients. This CDR3 spans 19 amino acids. V lost 8 bases and J lost 0, with 25 bases in between. Germline CDR1 MNHNS, CDR2 SASEGT. There were TCR beta CDR3 regions amplified from RNA transcripts. First-round RT-PCR with HTBI primers amplified the TCR CDR3 region. MiXCR, applied by TCRdb to the multiplex PCR reads, yields one record per CDR3 protein. This sample has almost 350,000 distinct CDR3 sequences, with roughly 18% found just once. The sample was blood. The gene calls are TRBV6-1 and TRBJ2-2; tentatively, D is TRBD2 (5 bases). The clonotype comes from a woman aged 40 to 50 with Graves' ophthalmopathy. CDR3 nucleotides: TGTGCCAGCTGTAAGAGGGCCACCGACGTGTTCGCGAACACCGGGGAGCTGTTTTTT. This gives the protein CASCKRATDVFANTGELFF.